These 10 T cell receptor beta chains share one sample of origin, sequenced in a study of breast tumors, draining lymph nodes, adjacent tissues. TCRdb redid the calling of the multiplex PCR reads with MiXCR, one entry per CDR3 protein. There are under 350,000 distinct CDR3 sequences in the sample; 30% to 35% occur only once, and 0.85% to 1.3% lies in the top ten. Breast cancer patients provided tissue from their axillary draining lymph nodes. The sample taken for sequencing was axillary lymph node tissue. The receptors stem from a female donor with breast cancer. Some clones in this sample may be carry-over from other donors' samples.

In the case of this clonotype: Possible read error: a much larger clone is one base away. The rearrangement links TRBV5-4 to TRBJ2-1; 7 bases fit TRBD1. CDR3 size: 15 residues. CDR1 is SGHNT, CDR2 YYREEE, per germline (reference sequence). CDR3 region: CASSSLTGHYNGQFF. DNA of the CDR3: TGTGCCAGCAGCAGCCTGACAGGGCACTACAATGGGCAGTTCTTC.

On this clonotype: A read error is possible here, since a much larger clone lies one base away. Since the CDR3 does not end with the conserved phenylalanine or tryptophan, this likely comes from a read error. Because the CDR3's place on the DNA is in doubt, the DNA is left out and the CDR3 is given as listed by TCRdb. The gene calls are TRBV12-3 or TRBV12-4 and TRBJ2-7; TRBD1 reflects the table's D call only, with no check against the DNA. The CDR3 is made up of 11 amino acids, end residues included. CDR3 sequence reads: CASSSPGTAKS.

This clonotype was seen once. A much larger clone differs by one base, so this may be a read error. The genes are TRBV11-2 and TRBJ2-5; 9 bases line up with TRBD2. The CDR3 totals 16 residues. The J segment lost 5 bases and the V segment lost 3 bases, leaving 10 bases of the junction unmatched. Germline loops: CDR1 SGHAT, CDR2 FQNNGV. The CDR3, as DNA: TGTGCCAGCAGCTTCGGACTAGCGACTTCTATGGAGACCCAGTACTTC. Translating it yields CASSFGLATSMETQYF. Filled out from reference TRBV11-2 and TRBJ2-5, the complete variable domain reads EAGVAQSPRYKIIEKRQSVAFWCNPISGHATLYWYQQILGQGPKLLIQFQNNGVVDDSQLPKDRFSAERLKGVDSTLKIQPAKLEDSAVYLCASSFGLATSMETQYFGPGTRLLVL.

The sample holds many counts of this clonotype. This rearrangement joins TRBV7-9 to TRBJ2-6, with D uncertain. Per germline, CDR1 SEHNR and CDR2 FQNEAQ (reference sequence). The CDR3 consists of 13 residues. The ends were cut back, 1 base at V and 3 bases at J, with 1 base in the middle. The CDR3 bases are TGTGCCAGCAGCTTAGTTGGGGCCAACGTCCTGACTTTC. It yields the protein CASSLVGANVLTF.

With regard to this clonotype: A much more abundant neighbour one base away suggests this may be a read error. The J gene is TRBJ1-3, the V gene TRBV30; D possibly corresponds to TRBD1 (5 bases). The V gene lost 0 bases and the J gene lost 4 bases, with 16 bases spanning the gap. CDR3 size: 16 residues. Germline loops: CDR1 GTSNPN, CDR2 SVGIG (reference sequence). The DNA for the CDR3 is TGTGCCTGGAGTGTCCGGTTCAGGGCAGGGGGAAACACCATATATTTT. Translating it yields CAWSVRFRAGGNTIYF.

The gene calls are TRBV19 and TRBJ1-5; maybe TRBD1 (6 bases). Germline V gene data show CDR1 as LNHDA and CDR2 as SQIVND (reference sequence). The length of the CDR3 is 14 residues. Trimming stripped 6 bases from V and 8 bases from J, with 17 bases between. CDR3: CASRVTGTGEPQHF. The CDR3 coding sequence is TGTGCCAGTAGGGTAACAGGGACCGGGGAGCCCCAGCATTTT. Drawing the rest from reference TRBV19 and TRBJ1-5, the complete variable domain is DGGITQSPKYLFRKEGQNVTLSCEQNLNHDAMYWYRQDPGQGLRLIYYSQIVNDFQKGDIAEGYSVSREKKESFPLTVTSAQKNPTAFYLCASRVTGTGEPQHFGDGTRLSIL.

This clonotype was picked up many times. The chain couples TRBV9 to TRBJ2-1; 9 bases are a match to TRBD2. From germline, CDR1 is SGDLS and CDR2 YYNGEE. Trimming cost V 0 bases and J 7 bases; bases outside gene matches: 11. The CDR3 runs 17 residues. CDR3 nucleotides: TGTGCCAGCAGCGTAGCTACTAGTGCTAGCGGGACTAATGAGCAGTTCTTC. Translating gives CASSVATSASGTNEQFF.

To note about this clonotype: A read error may be the cause here, since a much bigger clone is one base away. V is TRBV20-1 and J is TRBJ2-1; D may correspond to TRBD1 or TRBD2 (5 bases each). V was pared by 4 bases and J by 5 bases, with 21 bases between. The CDR3 has 16 residues. The germline gives CDR1 DFQATT, CDR2 SNEGSKA (reference sequence). The CDR3 DNA is TGCAGTGCTATGACTGGGACCCTCGGGTCCCACAATGAGCAGTTCTTC. Protein sequence: CSAMTGTLGSHNEQFF.

This clonotype appeared many times. This rearrangement joins TRBV7-9 to TRBJ2-6; 7 nucleotides align to TRBD1. V dropped 5 bases and J dropped 0; count of bases not matched to a gene: 7. This CDR3 region has 17 residues. The germline CDR1 and CDR2 sequences are SEHNR and FQNEAQ (reference sequence). CDR3 protein: CASSPRDRDSGANVLTF. DNA for the CDR3: TGTGCCAGCAGCCCCCGGGACAGAGACTCTGGGGCCAACGTCCTGACTTTC.

In this sample, this clonotype turned up many times. The V call is TRBV3-1, the J call TRBJ1-6; D gene unclear. The CDR3 runs 15 residues. With 5 bases removed from V and 1 base from J, the gap between germline ends came to 9 bases. Germline CDR1 reads LGHDT; CDR2 reads YNNKEL (reference sequence). In DNA, the CDR3 is TGTGCCAGCAGCGTCCGACGGTCCTATAATTCACCCCTCCACTTT. Translation gives CASSVRRSYNSPLHF.